This T cell receptor (beta chain) appears in the sequencing data of a study of blood T cell repertoires in COVID-19. Libraries were prepared by immunoSEQ multiplex PCR; TCRdb keeps only in-frame clonotypes and omits some of them. The sample consists of some 330,000 clones, more than 85% of them appearing once. The CDR3 is made up of 17 amino acids. V lost 5 bases and J lost 0; bases outside the gene matches: 12. Germline values: CDR1 SGHNT, CDR2 YENEEA. The genes are TRBV11-3 and TRBJ1-1; TRBD1 matches 7 bases. Sequencing was performed on PBMCs or T cells enriched from blood (not recorded which). The source of this sequence is a woman in her twenties or thirties who had recovered from COVID-19. Written as DNA, the CDR3 is TGTGCCAGCAGCCCAGGGGGGACAGCAGCCATGAACACTGAAGCTTTCTTT. Its protein product is CASSPGGTAAMNTEAFF. The variable domain in full, completed from reference TRBV11-3 and TRBJ1-1, reads EAGVVQSPRYKIIEKKQPVAFWCNPISGHNTLYWYLQNLGQGPELLIRYENEEAVDDSQLPKDRFSAERLKGVDSTLKIQPAELGDSAVYLCASSPGGTAAMNTEAFFGQGTRLTVV.